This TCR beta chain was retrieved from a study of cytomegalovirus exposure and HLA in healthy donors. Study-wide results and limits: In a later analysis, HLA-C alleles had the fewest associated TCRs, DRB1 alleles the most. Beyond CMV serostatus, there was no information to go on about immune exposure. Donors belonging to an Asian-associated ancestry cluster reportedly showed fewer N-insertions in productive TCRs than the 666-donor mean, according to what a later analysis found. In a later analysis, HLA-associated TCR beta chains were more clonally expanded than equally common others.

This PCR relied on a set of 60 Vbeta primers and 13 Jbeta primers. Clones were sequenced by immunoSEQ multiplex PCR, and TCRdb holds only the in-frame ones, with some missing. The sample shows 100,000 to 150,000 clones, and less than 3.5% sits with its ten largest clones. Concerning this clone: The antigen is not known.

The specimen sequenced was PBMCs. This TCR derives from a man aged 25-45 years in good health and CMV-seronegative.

The CDR3 nucleotides are TGTGCCAGCAGTCCAGGGGGCTTTCGACCGGACGAGCAGTACTTC. It yields the protein CASSPGGFRPDEQYF. The chain has TRBV5-5 and TRBJ2-7; 8 bases align to TRBD1. The CDR3 length is 15 residues. V trimming: 5 bases; J trimming: 5 bases; junction bases outside the gene matches: 12. CDR1 is SGHKS, CDR2 YYEKEE, per germline (reference sequence).